Following are 7 T cell receptor beta chains from one sample sequenced in a study of blood T cell repertoires in COVID-19. Clones were sequenced by immunoSEQ multiplex PCR, and TCRdb holds only the in-frame ones, with some missing. This repertoire shows about 280,000 clones, 70% to 90% found once; its top ten account for approximately 11%. Sequencing was performed on peripheral blood. The receptors were sampled from a woman in her 70s with acute or convalescent COVID-19.

This clone was found a few times. The chain carries TRBV7-6 and TRBJ2-1; 8 bases match TRBD1. This CDR3 is built from 16 residues. The V segment lost 5 bases and the J segment 3 bases; nucleotides outside the gene matches: 9. In germline, CDR1 is SGHVS, CDR2 FNYEAQ. This chain's CDR3 is CASSPRQGMFYNEQFF. Here the CDR3 DNA reads TGTGCCAGCAGCCCCCGACAGGGGATGTTCTACAATGAGCAGTTCTTC.

The V and J genes are TRBV30 and TRBJ1-2, with TRBD1 identical over 8 bases. Per the germline V gene, CDR1 is GTSNPN and CDR2 is SVGIG (reference sequence). There are 16 residues in the CDR3. Trimming took 0 bases from V and 4 from J; bases not matched to a gene: 10. The CDR3 loop reads CAWSVRSGGFTYGYTF. For the CDR3, the DNA is TGTGCCTGGAGTGTAAGGTCAGGGGGCTTCACCTATGGCTACACCTTC.

This clone has more than one count but fewer than ten. Distinct nucleotide sequences in the sample also encode this CDR3. V gene TRBV3-1 (or the pseudogene TRBV3-2) combines with J gene TRBJ1-1; D is perhaps TRBD1 (5 bases). Trimming left V 1 base short and J 1 base short, with 7 bases between. From germline, CDR1 is LGHDT and CDR2 YNNKEL (reference sequence). CDR3 size: 14 residues. This chain's CDR3 is CASSQVQGNTEAFF. DNA for the CDR3: TGTGCCAGCAGCCAAGTCCAGGGGAACACTGAAGCTTTCTTT.

The CDR3, as DNA: TGCAGTGCTAGTGATGGAGGGGCGCAGTATTTT. Translating it yields CSASDGGAQYF. This chain joins TRBV20-1 and TRBJ2-3; perhaps TRBD2 as D (6 bases). CDR1 DFQATT and CDR2 SNEGSKA come from the germline V gene (reference sequence). This CDR3 region has 11 residues. Trimming cost V 3 bases and J 10 bases, with 11 bases left between them.

This clone appeared once. The genes are TRBV5-6 and TRBJ1-2, with 7 bases identical to TRBD1. V trimming: 6 bases; J trimming: 8 bases; junction bases outside the gene matches: 16. Germline V gene data show CDR1 as SGHDT and CDR2 as YYEEEE. The CDR3 loop spans 15 amino acids. The CDR3 protein is CASNSRDRLMRGYTF. The CDR3 region has the DNA TGTGCCAGCAATAGCCGGGACAGACTGATGAGGGGCTACACCTTC.

The rearrangement joins TRBV30 to TRBJ2-1; 9 nucleotides agree with TRBD2. The CDR3 runs 15 residues. J gave up 10 bases and V 5 bases, and 15 bases lay outside the gene matches. Germline V lookup: CDR1 GTSNPN, CDR2 SVGIG (reference sequence). The CDR3 DNA reads as TGTGCCTGGCTCGCGTCTGTAGCGGGGGCTTCCGAGCAGTTCTTC. Its translation is CAWLASVAGASEQFF.

The J gene is TRBJ1-5, the V gene TRBV5-6; D is possibly TRBD1 (6 bases). This CDR3 contains 14 residues. Germline V gene lookup returns CDR1 SGHDT and CDR2 YYEEEE. Trimming cost V 4 bases and J 3 bases, with 11 bases left between them. CDR3 amino acids: CASSLTGPNQPQHF. In nucleotides, the CDR3 is TGTGCCAGCAGCCTCACAGGGCCCAATCAGCCCCAGCATTTT.